A selection of T cell receptor beta chains follows, all from one sample in a study of T cell changes during pregnancy in multiple sclerosis. Sequencing was performed with immunoSEQ multiplex PCR; in TCRdb, only in-frame clones are kept and a portion is missing. The table records about 100,000 clones, around nine tenths of them present only once. The material sequenced was peripheral blood, taken in the second trimester of pregnancy. The receptor set was obtained from a female donor with multiple sclerosis, enrolled in a pregnancy study. Each CDR3 is given with its conserved first and last residue. Each record gives: J gene, V gene, D gene, clone size, CDR3 DNA, CDR3 protein. The D gene is left open where the match is weak. Not every row has a clone size; where given, it reads once, few, many or a size class.

>TRBJ1-3|TRBV19|NA|NA
TGTGCCAGTAGTATCCCCGGCAGGGGATCTGGAAACACCATATATTTT
CASSIPGRGSGNTIYF
>TRBJ2-1|TRBV10-2|TRBD2|NA
TGCGCCAGCAGTGAGGGTAGCGGGAGGGCGGATGAGCAGTTCTTC
CASSEGSGRADEQFF
>TRBJ2-7|TRBV5-4|TRBD1|NA
TGTGCCAGCAGAATGTTCGGACAGGGCTACGAGCAGTACTTC
CASRMFGQGYEQYF
>TRBJ1-5|TRBV9|NA|NA
TGTGCCAGCAGCGCCGAGGGCACCAATCAGCCCCAGCATTTT
CASSAEGTNQPQHF
>TRBJ2-5|TRBV5-4|NA|NA
TGTGCCAGCAGCTTACCGGGACTGCAAGAGACCCAGTACTTC
CASSLPGLQETQYF
>TRBJ1-1|TRBV5-1|NA|once
TGCGCCAGCAGCTTTTTCACAGGAAACACTGAAGCTTTCTTT
CASSFFTGNTEAFF
>TRBJ2-1|TRBV9|TRBD2|NA
TGTGCCAGCAGTCAACCTCTAGCGGGGGGGCCTAATGAGCAGTTCTTC
CASSQPLAGGPNEQFF
>TRBJ1-2|TRBV2|TRBD1|once
TGTGCCAGCAGTGTCTTGTCCCGGCAGGGGGCTGACTACACCTTC
CASSVLSRQGADYTF
>TRBJ1-2|TRBV13|NA|NA
TGTGCCAGCAGTTCCCGACCCCAGGGCTATGGCTACACCTTC
CASSSRPQGYGYTF
>TRBJ2-7|TRBV7-9|NA|once
TGTGCCAGCAGCCTATCCTCTTACGAGCAGTACTTC
CASSLSSYEQYF
>TRBJ1-5|TRBV18|NA|NA
TGTGCCAGCTCACCAGCGGGTCAGCCCCAGCATTTT
CASSPAGQPQHF
>TRBJ1-2|TRBV9|NA|NA
TGTGCCAGCAGCGTAGCCCTCACGGCTAACTATGGCTACACCTTC
CASSVALTANYGYTF
>TRBJ2-1|TRBV9|TRBD2|NA
TGTGCCAGCAGCGTAGAAGGACTAGCGGGGAATGAGCAGTTCTTC
CASSVEGLAGNEQFF
>TRBJ1-2|TRBV20-1|NA|NA
TGCAGTGCTAGAGTCCTGCGGGGCTACACCTTC
CSARVLRGYTF
>TRBJ1-5|TRBV19|NA|once
TGTGCCAGTAGTACCAGGGGAAACCAGCCCCAGCATTTT
CASSTRGNQPQHF
>TRBJ2-7|TRBV9|TRBD1|NA
TGTGCCAGCAGCGTAGGGACAGGCGGGGAGCAGTACTTC
CASSVGTGGEQYF
>TRBJ1-2|TRBV6-6|NA|once
TGTGCCAGCAGAGAGACAGTTAACTATGGCTACACCTTC
CASRETVNYGYTF
>TRBJ2-3|TRBV5-1|TRBD2|NA
TGCGCCAGCAGCACCGATAGCGGGGCCACAGATACGCAGTATTTT
CASSTDSGATDTQYF
>TRBJ1-2|TRBV30|TRBD1|few
TGTGCCCAAACAGGGGGAGCGGGCTACACCTTC
CAQTGGAGYTF
>TRBJ2-3|TRBV5-1|TRBD2|NA
TGCGCCAGCAGCTTTGCCCTAGCGGGGGGGATCAGGAGAGATACGCAGTATTTT
CASSFALAGGIRRDTQYF
>TRBJ1-1|TRBV5-5|NA|NA
TGTGCCAGCAGCTCAGTAACACCCAGGGCTTTCTTT
CASSSVTPRAFF
>TRBJ1-4|TRBV5-8|NA|NA
TGTGCCAGCAGCTTGGCCCGGGAAAAACTGTTTTTT
CASSLAREKLFF
>TRBJ1-2|TRBV6-1|NA|NA
TGTGCCAGCACACTAAACCCAATTGGGTATGGCTACACCTTC
CASTLNPIGYGYTF
>TRBJ2-7|TRBV5-1|NA|NA
TGCGCCAGCAGCTTGGCCGGAGGGCCCTACGAGCAGTACTTC
CASSLAGGPYEQYF
>TRBJ2-1|TRBV6-4|TRBD2|NA
TGTGCCAGCAGTGCCTCGGGACTAGCGGGCACATCCTACAATGAGCAGTTCTTC
CASSASGLAGTSYNEQFF
>TRBJ2-2|TRBV7-9|NA|NA
TGTGCCAGCAGCTTTTTTTCAGGGTCCACCGGGGAGCTGTTTTTT
CASSFFSGSTGELFF
>TRBJ2-3|TRBV9|TRBD2|NA
TGTGCCAGCAGCGTAGTGCCGGGGGGATCCACAGATACGCAGTATTTT
CASSVVPGGSTDTQYF
>TRBJ2-1|TRBV6-1|NA|NA
TGTGCCAGCAGTGACCACAGGGGGGGAGGGAATGAGCAGTTCTTC
CASSDHRGGGNEQFF
>TRBJ2-5|TRBV7-9|TRBD1|NA
TGTGCCAGCAGCGGTGGACAGGAAGAGACCCAGTACTTC
CASSGGQEETQYF
>TRBJ2-1|TRBV27|TRBD2|once
TGTGCCAGCAGTTTAGGATTTCTAGCGGGAGTCCTAAATGAGCAGTTCTTC
CASSLGFLAGVLNEQFF
>TRBJ2-2|TRBV29-1|TRBD2|NA
TGCAGCGTGCGGACTAGCGGGAGGGCCGGGGAGCTGTTTTTT
CSVRTSGRAGELFF
>TRBJ1-6|TRBV19|TRBD1|NA
TGTGCCAGTAGTCCGTACCGGGACAGGGCTAATTCACCCCTCCACTTT
CASSPYRDRANSPLHF
>TRBJ1-5|TRBV7-8|NA|NA
TGTGCCAGCAGCCTCAGCAATGACGGCGGAAATCAGCCCCAGCATTTT
CASSLSNDGGNQPQHF
>TRBJ1-1|TRBV30|TRBD1|NA
TGTGCCTGGAGTGTTGGTACTGGCAGGGGGATTGATGAAGCTTTCTTT
CAWSVGTGRGIDEAFF
>TRBJ1-1|TRBV5-1|NA|few
TGCGCCAGCAGCTTCAGGGAGAACACTGAAGCTTTCTTT
CASSFRENTEAFF
>TRBJ2-5|TRBV5-1|NA|NA
TGCGCCAGCAGCTTGGCTAACGGTTTACAAGAGACCCAGTACTTC
CASSLANGLQETQYF
>TRBJ2-7|TRBV15|NA|once
TGTGCCACCAGCAGAGATAGTCGGGCGGCGGGCTCCTACGAGCAGTACTTC
CATSRDSRAAGSYEQYF